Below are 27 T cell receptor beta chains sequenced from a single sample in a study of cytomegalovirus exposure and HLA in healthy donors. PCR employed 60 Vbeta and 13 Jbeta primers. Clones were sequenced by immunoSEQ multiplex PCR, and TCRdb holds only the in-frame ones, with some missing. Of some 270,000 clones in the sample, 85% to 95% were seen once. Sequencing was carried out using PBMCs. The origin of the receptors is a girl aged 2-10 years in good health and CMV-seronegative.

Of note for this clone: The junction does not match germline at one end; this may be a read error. CDR3 nucleotide sequence: TGTGCCAGCAGCCTTATACTAGCGGGGGGACCGACCTACGGGCAGTACTTC. Its translation is CASSLILAGGPTYGQYF. V gene TRBV14 combines with J gene TRBJ2-7; 12 bases are a match to TRBD2. CDR3 length equals 17 residues. Germline V gives CDR1 SGHDN, CDR2 FVKESK.

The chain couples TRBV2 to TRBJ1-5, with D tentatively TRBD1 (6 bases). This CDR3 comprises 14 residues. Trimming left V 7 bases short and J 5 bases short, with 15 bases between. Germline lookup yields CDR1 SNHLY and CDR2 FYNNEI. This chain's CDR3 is CASTVQDSDQPQHF. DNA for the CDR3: TGTGCCAGCACGGTACAGGACAGTGATCAGCCCCAGCATTTT.

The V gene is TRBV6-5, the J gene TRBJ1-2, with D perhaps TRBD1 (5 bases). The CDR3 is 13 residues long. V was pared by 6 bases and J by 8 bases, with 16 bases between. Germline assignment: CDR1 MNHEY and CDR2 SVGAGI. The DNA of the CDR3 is TGTGCCAGCAGCATTCAGGGTGAAGGGGGCTACACCTTC. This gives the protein CASSIQGEGGYTF.

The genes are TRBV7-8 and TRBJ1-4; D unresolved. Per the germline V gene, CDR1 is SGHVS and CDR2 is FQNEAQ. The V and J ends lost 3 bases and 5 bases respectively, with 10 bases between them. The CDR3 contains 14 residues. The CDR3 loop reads CASSFWQNNEKLFF. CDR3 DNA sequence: TGTGCCAGCAGCTTTTGGCAGAACAATGAAAAACTGTTTTTT.

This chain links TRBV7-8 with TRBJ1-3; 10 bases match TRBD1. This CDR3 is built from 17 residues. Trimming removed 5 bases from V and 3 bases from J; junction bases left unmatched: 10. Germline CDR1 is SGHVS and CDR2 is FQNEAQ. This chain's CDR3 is CASSEETGGRGGNTIYF. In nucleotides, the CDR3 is TGTGCCAGCAGCGAAGAGACAGGGGGCAGAGGTGGAAACACCATATATTTT. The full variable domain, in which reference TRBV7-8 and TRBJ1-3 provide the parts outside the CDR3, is GAGVSQSPRYKVAKRGQDVALRCDPISGHVSLFWYQQALGQGPEFLTYFQNEAQLDKSGLPSDRFFAERPEGSVSTLKIQRTQQEDSAVYLCASSEETGGRGGNTIYFGEGSWLTVV.

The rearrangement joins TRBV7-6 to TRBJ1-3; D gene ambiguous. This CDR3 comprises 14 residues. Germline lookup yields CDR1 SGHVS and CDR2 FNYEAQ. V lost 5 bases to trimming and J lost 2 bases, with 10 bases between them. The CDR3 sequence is CASSPADTGNTIYF. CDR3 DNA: TGTGCCAGCAGCCCGGCGGATACTGGAAACACCATATATTTT.

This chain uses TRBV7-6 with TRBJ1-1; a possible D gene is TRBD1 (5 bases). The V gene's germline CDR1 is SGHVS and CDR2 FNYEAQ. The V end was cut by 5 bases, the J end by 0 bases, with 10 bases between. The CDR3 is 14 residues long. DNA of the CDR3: TGTGCCAGCAGCGCAGGGATAATGAACACTGAAGCTTTCTTT. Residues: CASSAGIMNTEAFF.

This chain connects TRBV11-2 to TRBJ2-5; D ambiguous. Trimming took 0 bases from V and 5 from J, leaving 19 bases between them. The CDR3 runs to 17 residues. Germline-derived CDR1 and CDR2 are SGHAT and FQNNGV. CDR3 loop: CASSLESLGVGIETQYF. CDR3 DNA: TGTGCCAGCAGCTTAGAGTCCCTGGGTGTGGGCATTGAGACCCAGTACTTC.

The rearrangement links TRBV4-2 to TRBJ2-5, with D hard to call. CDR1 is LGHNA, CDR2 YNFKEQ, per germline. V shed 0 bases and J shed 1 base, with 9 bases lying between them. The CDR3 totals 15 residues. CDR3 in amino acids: CASSQDGGFQETQYF. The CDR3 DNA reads TGTGCCAGCAGCCAAGATGGCGGTTTCCAAGAGACCCAGTACTTC.

This chain's CDR3 is CASSQSARGSYNSPLHF. The CDR3 DNA reads as TGCGCCAGCAGTCAATCTGCCAGGGGCTCCTATAATTCACCCCTCCACTTT. The chain has TRBV23-1 and TRBJ1-6; possibly TRBD1 for D (6 bases). TRBV23-1 is noted as an ORF with a role that remains uncertain. V dropped 0 bases and J dropped 0 bases, with 9 bases sitting between them. There are 17 residues in the CDR3.

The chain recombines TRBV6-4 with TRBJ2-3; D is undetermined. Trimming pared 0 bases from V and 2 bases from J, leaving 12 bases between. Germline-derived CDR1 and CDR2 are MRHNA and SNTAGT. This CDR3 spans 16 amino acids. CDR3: CASSDSMGAPTDTQYF. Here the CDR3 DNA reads TGTGCCAGCAGTGACTCGATGGGCGCCCCCACAGATACGCAGTATTTT.

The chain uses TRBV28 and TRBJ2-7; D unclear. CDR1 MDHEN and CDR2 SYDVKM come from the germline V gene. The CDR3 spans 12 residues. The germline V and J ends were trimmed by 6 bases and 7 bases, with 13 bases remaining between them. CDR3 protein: CASRDPRKEQYF. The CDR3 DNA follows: TGTGCCAGCAGAGACCCCAGGAAGGAGCAGTACTTC. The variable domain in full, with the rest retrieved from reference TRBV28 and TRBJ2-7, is DVKVTQSSRYLVKRTGEKVFLECVQDMDHENMFWYRQDPGLGLRLIYFSYDVKMKEKGDIPEGYSVSREKKERFSLILESASTNQTSMYLCASRDPRKEQYFGPGTRLTVT.

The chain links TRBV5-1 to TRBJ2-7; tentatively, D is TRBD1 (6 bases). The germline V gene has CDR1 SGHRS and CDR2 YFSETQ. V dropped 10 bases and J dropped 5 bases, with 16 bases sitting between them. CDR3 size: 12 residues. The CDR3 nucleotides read TGCGCCTCAAACACAGGGCGCGACGAGCAGTACTTC. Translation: CASNTGRDEQYF.

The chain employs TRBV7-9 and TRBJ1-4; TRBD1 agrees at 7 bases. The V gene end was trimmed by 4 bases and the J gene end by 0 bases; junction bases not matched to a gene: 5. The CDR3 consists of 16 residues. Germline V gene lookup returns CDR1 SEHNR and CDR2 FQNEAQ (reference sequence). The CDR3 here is CASSSGQIATNEKLFF. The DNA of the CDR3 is TGTGCCAGCAGCTCGGGACAGATTGCAACTAATGAAAAACTGTTTTTT. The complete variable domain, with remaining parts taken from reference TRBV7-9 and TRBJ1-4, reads DTGVSQNPRHKITKRGQNVTFRCDPISEHNRLYWYRQTLGQGPEFLTYFQNEAQLEKSRLLSDRFSAERPKGSFSTLEIQRTEQGDSAMYLCASSSGQIATNEKLFFGSGTQLSVL.

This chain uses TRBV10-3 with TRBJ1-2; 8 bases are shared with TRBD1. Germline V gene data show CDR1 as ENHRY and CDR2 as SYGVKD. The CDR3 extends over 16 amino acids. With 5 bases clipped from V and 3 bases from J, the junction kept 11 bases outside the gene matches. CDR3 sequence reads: CAISPQADRADYGYTF. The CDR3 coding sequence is TGTGCCATCAGTCCACAGGCGGACAGGGCAGACTATGGCTACACCTTC.

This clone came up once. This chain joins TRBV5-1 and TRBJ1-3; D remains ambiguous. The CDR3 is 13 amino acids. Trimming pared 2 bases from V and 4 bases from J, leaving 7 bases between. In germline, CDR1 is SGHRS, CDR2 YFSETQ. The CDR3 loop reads CASSLHTGNTIYF. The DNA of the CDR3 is TGCGCCAGCAGCTTACATACGGGAAACACCATATATTTT.

CDR3 in DNA: TGTGCCAGCACCGGGGGGGCCGCCTACGAGCAGTACTTC. Protein product: CASTGGAAYEQYF. V and J are TRBV7-9 and TRBJ2-7, with 8 positions matching TRBD2. The CDR3 is 13 residues long. CDR1 SEHNR and CDR2 FQNEAQ come from the germline V gene (reference sequence). Trimming at V came to 7 bases and at J to 2 bases, leaving 4 bases not matched to a gene. Full variable domain (outside the CDR3, taken from reference TRBV7-9 and TRBJ2-7): DTGVSQNPRHKITKRGQNVTFRCDPISEHNRLYWYRQTLGQGPEFLTYFQNEAQLEKSRLLSDRFSAERPKGSFSTLEIQRTEQGDSAMYLCASTGGAAYEQYFGPGTRLTVT.

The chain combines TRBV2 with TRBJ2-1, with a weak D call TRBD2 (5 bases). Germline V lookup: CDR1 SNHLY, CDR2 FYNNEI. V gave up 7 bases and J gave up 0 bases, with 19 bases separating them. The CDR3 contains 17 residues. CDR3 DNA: TGTGCCAGCATCGAAGGTGGCGGGCCGAGCTCCTACAATGAGCAGTTCTTC. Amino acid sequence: CASIEGGGPSSYNEQFF.

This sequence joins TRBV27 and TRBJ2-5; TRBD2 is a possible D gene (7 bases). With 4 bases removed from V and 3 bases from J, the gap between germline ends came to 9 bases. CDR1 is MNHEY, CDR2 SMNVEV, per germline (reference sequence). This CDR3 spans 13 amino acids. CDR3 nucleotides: TGTGCCAGCAGTTGGGGGGGCAAAGAGACCCAGTACTTC. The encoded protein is CASSWGGKETQYF.

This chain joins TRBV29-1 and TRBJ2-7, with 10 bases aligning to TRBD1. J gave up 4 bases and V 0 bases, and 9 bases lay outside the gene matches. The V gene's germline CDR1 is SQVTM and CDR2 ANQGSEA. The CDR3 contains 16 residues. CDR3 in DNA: TGCAGCGTTGAAGATCTTAAGGGACAGGGGATTTACGAGCAGTACTTC. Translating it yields CSVEDLKGQGIYEQYF.

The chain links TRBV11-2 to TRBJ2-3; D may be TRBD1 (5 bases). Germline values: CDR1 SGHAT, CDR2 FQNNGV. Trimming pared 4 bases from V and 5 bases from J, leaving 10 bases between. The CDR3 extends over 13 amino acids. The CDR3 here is CASSSLGEDTQYF. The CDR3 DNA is TGTGCCAGCAGCTCTTTAGGGGAAGATACGCAGTATTTT.

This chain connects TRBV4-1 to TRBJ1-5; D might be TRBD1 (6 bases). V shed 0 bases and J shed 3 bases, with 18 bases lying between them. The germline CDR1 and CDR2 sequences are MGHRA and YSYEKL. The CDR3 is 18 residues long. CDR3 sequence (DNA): TGCGCCAGCAGCCAAGAGGGCCCTGGACAGCTTACCAATCAGCCCCAGCATTTT. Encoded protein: CASSQEGPGQLTNQPQHF.

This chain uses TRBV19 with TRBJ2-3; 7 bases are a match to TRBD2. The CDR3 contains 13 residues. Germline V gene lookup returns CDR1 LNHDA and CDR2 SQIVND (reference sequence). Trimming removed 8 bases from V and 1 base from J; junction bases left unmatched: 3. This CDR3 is CASCLAGTDTQYF. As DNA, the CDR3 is TGTGCCAGTTGTCTAGCGGGCACAGATACGCAGTATTTT. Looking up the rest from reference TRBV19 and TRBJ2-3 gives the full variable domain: DGGITQSPKYLFRKEGQNVTLSCEQNLNHDAMYWYRQDPGQGLRLIYYSQIVNDFQKGDIAEGYSVSREKKESFPLTVTSAQKNPTAFYLCASCLAGTDTQYFGPGTRLTVL.

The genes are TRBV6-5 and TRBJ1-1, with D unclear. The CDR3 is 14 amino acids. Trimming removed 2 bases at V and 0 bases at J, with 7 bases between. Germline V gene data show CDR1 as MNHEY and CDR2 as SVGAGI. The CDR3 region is CASSYQNMNTEAFF. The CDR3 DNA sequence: TGTGCCAGCAGTTACCAGAACATGAACACTGAAGCTTTCTTT.

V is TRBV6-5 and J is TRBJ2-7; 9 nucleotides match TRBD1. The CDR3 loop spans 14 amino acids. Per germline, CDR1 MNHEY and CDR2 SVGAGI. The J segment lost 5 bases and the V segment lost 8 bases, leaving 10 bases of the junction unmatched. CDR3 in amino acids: CASGRTGVPNEQYF. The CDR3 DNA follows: TGTGCCAGCGGGAGGACAGGGGTTCCTAACGAGCAGTACTTC.

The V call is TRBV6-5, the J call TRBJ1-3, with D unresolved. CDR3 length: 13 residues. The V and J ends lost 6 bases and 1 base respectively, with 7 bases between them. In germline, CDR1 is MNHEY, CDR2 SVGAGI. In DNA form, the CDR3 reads TGTGCCAGCAGCCGAGGGTCTGGAAACACCATATATTTT. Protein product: CASSRGSGNTIYF.

The CDR3 spells CASSLAIRITSSGANVLTF. CDR3 in DNA: TGCGCCAGCAGCTTGGCCATCCGCATAACTAGCTCTGGGGCCAACGTCCTGACTTTC. The chain employs TRBV5-1 and TRBJ2-6; D may be TRBD2 (5 bases). Per germline, CDR1 SGHRS and CDR2 YFSETQ. V was trimmed by 0 bases and J by 0 bases, leaving 16 bases between them. The CDR3 consists of 19 residues.